What follows is one T cell receptor beta chain and its context. Source study methods: Using reference gene primer amplification, nucleated cell counts were estimated. Sequenced by immunoSEQ multiplex PCR; TCRdb stores in-frame clones only, minus some. The V and J calls and clone size come from that table; D and trimming were worked out from the DNA. The repertoire holds 400,000 to 500,000 clones, about nine tenths seen once, with roughly 1.4% in the top ten. The ends were cut back, 3 bases at V and 0 bases at J, with 9 bases in the middle. CDR1 is LNHDA, CDR2 SQIVND, per germline (reference sequence). This CDR3 is 15 amino acids long. This entry comes from a study of blood T cell repertoires in COVID-19. Study-wide context: Acute and convalescent COVID-19 samples came from the United States, Italy and Spain. T cells, B-cell-depleted T cells, or PBMCs provided the cDNA or gDNA that served as material.

The chain employs TRBV19 and TRBJ1-3; no clear D. The sequence was obtained from a woman under 40 with active or convalescent COVID-19. The sample taken for sequencing was peripheral blood. DNA for the CDR3: TGTGCCAGTAGTATTGGCGGAGCCTCTGGAAACACCATATATTTT. It encodes CASSIGGASGNTIYF.